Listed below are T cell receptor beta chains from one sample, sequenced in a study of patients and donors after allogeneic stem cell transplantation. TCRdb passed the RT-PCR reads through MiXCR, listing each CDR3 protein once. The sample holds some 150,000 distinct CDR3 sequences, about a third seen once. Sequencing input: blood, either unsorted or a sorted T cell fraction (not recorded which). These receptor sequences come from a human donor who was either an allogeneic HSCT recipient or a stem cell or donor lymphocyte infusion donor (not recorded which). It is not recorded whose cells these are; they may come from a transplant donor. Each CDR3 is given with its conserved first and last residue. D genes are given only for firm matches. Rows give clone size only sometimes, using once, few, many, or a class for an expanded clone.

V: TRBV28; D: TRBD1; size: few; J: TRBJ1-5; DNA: TGTGCCAGCAGTCGGACAGGGACTAATCAGCCCCAGCATTTT; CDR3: CASSRTGTNQPQHF
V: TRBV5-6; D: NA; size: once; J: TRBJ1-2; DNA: TGTGCCAGCAGCTTGGTTTCGGGGCATAGCGGCTACACCTTC; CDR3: CASSLVSGHSGYTF
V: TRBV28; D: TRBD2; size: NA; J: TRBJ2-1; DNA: TGTGCCAGCACCCTACGGGGGGGGTTCAATGAGCAGTTCTTC; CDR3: CASTLRGGFNEQFF
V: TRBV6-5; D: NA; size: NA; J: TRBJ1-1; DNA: TGTGCCAGCAGTTGGTCTGTCGGGGGACGGGGTACTGAAGCTTTCTTT; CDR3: CASSWSVGGRGTEAFF
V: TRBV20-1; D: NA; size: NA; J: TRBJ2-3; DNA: TGCAGTGCTAGACTATCCTTAATTAGCACAGATACGCAGTATTTT; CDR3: CSARLSLISTDTQYF
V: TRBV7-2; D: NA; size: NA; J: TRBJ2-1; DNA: TGTGCCAGCAGCTTAGCGCGCCACCCCAAGGGGCAGTTCTTC; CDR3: CASSLARHPKGQFF
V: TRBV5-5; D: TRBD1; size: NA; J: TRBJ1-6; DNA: TGTGCCAGCAGCTCGACGCTCCAGGGGGCCAGGTCACCCCTCCACTTT; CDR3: CASSSTLQGARSPLHF
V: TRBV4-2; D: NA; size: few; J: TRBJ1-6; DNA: TGTGCCAGCAGCGGGGGGGAAAATTCACCCCTCCACTTT; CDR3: CASSGGENSPLHF
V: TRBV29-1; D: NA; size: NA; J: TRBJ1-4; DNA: TGCAGCGTTAATTCAGCAGGGAGAGAAAAACTGTTTTTT; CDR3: CSVNSAGREKLFF
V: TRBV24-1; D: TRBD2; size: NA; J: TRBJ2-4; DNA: TGTGCCACCAGTGATTCCGGGGGGAGCATTCAGTACTTC; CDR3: CATSDSGGSIQYF
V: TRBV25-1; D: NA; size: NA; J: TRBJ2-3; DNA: TGTGCCAGCAGTGAATTCGGGTTGCGGGGGCGACACACAGATACGCAGTATTTT; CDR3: CASSEFGLRGRHTDTQYF
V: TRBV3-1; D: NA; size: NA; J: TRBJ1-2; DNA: TGTGCCAGCAGCCAAGGGACGGTCTATGGCTACACCTTC; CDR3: CASSQGTVYGYTF
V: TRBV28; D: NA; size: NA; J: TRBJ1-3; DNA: TGTGCCAGCAGTTTAGCCCGGAACACCATATATTTT; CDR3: CASSLARNTIYF
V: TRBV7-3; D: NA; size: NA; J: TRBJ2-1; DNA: TGTGCCAGCAGCTTAACGGGGGGGCGCCCCTACAATGAGCAGTTCTTC; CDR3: CASSLTGGRPYNEQFF
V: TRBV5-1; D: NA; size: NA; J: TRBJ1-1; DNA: TGCGCCAGCAGCAGCCCGGGACTAACATCGGCTGAAGCTTTCTTT; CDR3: CASSSPGLTSAEAFF